Shown below are 27 T cell receptor beta chains from a single sample sequenced in a study of CD8 T cells in Susac syndrome. An amount of RNA that ranged from roughly 0.45 to 1 ug was reverse transcribed with random hexamers. TCRdb re-derived calls from the immunoSEQ multiplex PCR reads in MiXCR, one entry per CDR3 protein. The table has 170,000 or so distinct CDR3 sequences, more than 95% seen once. Sequencing was performed on CD4+ T cells from PBMCs. These receptors all stem from a human donor with Susac syndrome.

The V gene is TRBV5-1, the J gene TRBJ2-2; 11 positions match TRBD2. The CDR3 is made up of 18 amino acids. Germline lookup yields CDR1 SGHRS and CDR2 YFSETQ. J gave up 0 bases and V 1 base, and 5 bases lay outside the gene matches. The CDR3 reads CASSLRLAGGANTGELFF. CDR3 nucleotide sequence: TGCGCCAGCAGCTTGAGGCTAGCGGGGGGCGCGAACACCGGGGAGCTGTTTTTT.

The chain uses TRBV24-1 and TRBJ2-1; 9 bases are shared with TRBD1. The CDR3 runs 15 residues. J lost 5 bases, V lost 4 bases, and 5 bases had no gene match. CDR1 is KGHDR, CDR2 SFDVKD, per germline. The CDR3 bases are TGTGCCACCAGTGACCGTGGACAGGGGAACAATGAGCAGTTCTTC. It translates to CATSDRGQGNNEQFF.

The chain carries TRBV4-3 and TRBJ1-6; D unclear. The V end was cut by 0 bases, the J end by 6 bases, with 6 bases between. The CDR3 is made up of 14 amino acids. Germline V gene lookup returns CDR1 LGHNA and CDR2 YSLEER. The CDR3 DNA sequence: TGCGCCAGCAGCCAAGATCGGATTAATTCACCCCTCCACTTT. Translating gives CASSQDRINSPLHF.

The chain links TRBV4-1 to TRBJ2-5; perhaps TRBD2 as D (7 bases). V was pared by 0 bases and J by 5 bases, with 19 bases between. The CDR3 loop spans 17 amino acids. Germline loops: CDR1 MGHRA, CDR2 YSYEKL. CDR3 sequence (DNA): TGCGCCAGCAGCCAAGACCCGTTGGGGGGGGGCCGGGAGACCCAGTACTTC. This encodes CASSQDPLGGGRETQYF.

The chain uses TRBV5-1 and TRBJ2-7; 7 bases align to TRBD1. From germline, CDR1 is SGHRS and CDR2 YFSETQ. CDR3 length: 16 amino acids. The V segment lost 0 bases and the J segment 2 bases; nucleotides outside the gene matches: 8. DNA for the CDR3: TGCGCCAGCAGCTTGGGAACAGGGGCCAAAACCTACGAGCAGTACTTC. Protein: CASSLGTGAKTYEQYF.

V is TRBV28 and J is TRBJ1-1; possible D gene TRBD1, 5 bases. The CDR3 is 13 amino acids. The V gene's germline CDR1 is MDHEN and CDR2 SYDVKM. V was trimmed by 7 bases and J by 1 base, leaving 10 bases between them. The CDR3 DNA reads as TGTGCCAGCACCGTGGGGGGGAACACTGAAGCTTTCTTT. It encodes CASTVGGNTEAFF.

This chain links TRBV4-2 with TRBJ2-5; 10 bases are shared with TRBD2. This CDR3 has 19 residues. J lost 5 bases, V lost 0 bases, and 15 bases had no gene match. Germline values: CDR1 LGHNA, CDR2 YNFKEQ. Written as DNA, the CDR3 is TGTGCCAGCAGCCAAGATGGAGGAGCGGGGGGGCCTGGGACGGAGACCCAGTACTTC. Amino acids: CASSQDGGAGGPGTETQYF.

This rearrangement joins TRBV6-5 to TRBJ2-5; D not certain. The CDR3 runs to 14 residues. Germline-derived CDR1 and CDR2 are MNHEY and SVGAGI. Trimming cost V 0 bases and J 1 base, with 6 bases left between them. The CDR3 loop is CASSYSGPQETQYF. The CDR3 DNA is TGTGCCAGCAGTTACTCGGGCCCCCAAGAGACCCAGTACTTC.

The chain couples TRBV6-2 or TRBV6-3 to TRBJ1-2; D call uncertain. In germline, CDR1 is MNHEY, CDR2 SVGEGT. The V gene lost 3 bases and the J gene lost 4 bases, with 15 bases spanning the gap. The CDR3 totals 15 residues. The chain's CDR3 is CASSYRQQDAYGYTF. CDR3 bases: TGTGCCAGCAGTTATCGCCAGCAGGACGCCTATGGCTACACCTTC.

The chain has TRBV18 and TRBJ2-3, with TRBD2 matching 14 bases. After removal of 0 bases from V and 2 bases from J, the junction contained 1 base not matched to a gene. Germline CDR1 is KGHSH and CDR2 is LQKENI. The length of the CDR3 is 17 residues. CDR3 sequence reads: CASSPPGLAGVTDTQYF. CDR3 DNA: TGTGCCAGCTCACCACCGGGACTAGCGGGGGTCACAGATACGCAGTATTTT.

The gene calls are TRBV11-2 and TRBJ2-1; D possibly uses TRBD1 or TRBD2 (5 bases each). Looked up from germline, CDR1 is SGHAT and CDR2 is FQNNGV. The CDR3 loop spans 15 amino acids. V lost 5 bases to trimming and J lost 8 bases, with 19 bases between them. The CDR3 region has the DNA TGTGCCAGCAGCCCCTATCTCGGGACGGTCGATGAGCAGTTCTTC. This codes for CASSPYLGTVDEQFF. Variable domain in full (rest from reference TRBV11-2 and TRBJ2-1): EAGVAQSPRYKIIEKRQSVAFWCNPISGHATLYWYQQILGQGPKLLIQFQNNGVVDDSQLPKDRFSAERLKGVDSTLKIQPAKLEDSAVYLCASSPYLGTVDEQFFGPGTRLTVL.

The chain combines TRBV7-9 with TRBJ1-2; D unresolved. Between the trimmed V and J ends, which lost 7 bases and 8 bases, there was a span of 20 bases. The CDR3 runs 14 residues. Germline CDR1 is SEHNR and CDR2 is FQNEAQ (reference sequence). Here the CDR3 DNA reads TGTGCCAGCACCCTAATTCCCGCATTTAGAGGCTACACCTTC. Protein sequence: CASTLIPAFRGYTF.

The chain uses TRBV7-9 and TRBJ2-1, with 7 positions matching TRBD2. V trimming: 3 bases; J trimming: 5 bases; junction bases outside the gene matches: 7. The CDR3 contains 15 residues. The germline CDR1 and CDR2 sequences are SEHNR and FQNEAQ (reference sequence). The CDR3 DNA is TGTGCCAGCAGCTTTGGGAAGCGGGACCACAATGAGCAGTTCTTC. It specifies CASSFGKRDHNEQFF.

The chain carries TRBV9 and TRBJ2-3; D is undetermined. Trimming removed 4 bases from V and 10 bases from J, with 19 bases in between. The germline gives CDR1 SGDLS, CDR2 YYNGEE. The CDR3 has 14 amino acids. DNA of the CDR3: TGTGCCAGCAGCACCTACCAACAGCCCTCTCCGCAGTATTTT. The encoded protein is CASSTYQQPSPQYF. The complete variable domain, with remaining parts taken from reference TRBV9 and TRBJ2-3, reads DSGVTQTPKHLITATGQRVTLRCSPRSGDLSVYWYQQSLDQGLQFLIQYYNGEERAKGNILERFSAQQFPDLHSELNLSSLELGDSALYFCASSTYQQPSPQYFGPGTRLTVL.

The chain uses TRBV18 and TRBJ2-3, with unresolved D. Germline CDR1 reads KGHSH; CDR2 reads LQKENI. V lost 6 bases and J lost 6, with 7 bases in between. CDR3 size: 11 residues. The CDR3 is CASSPVDTQYF. DNA of the CDR3: TGTGCCAGCTCCCCCGTTGATACGCAGTATTTT.

CDR3 sequence (DNA): TGTGCCAGCAGCTTGGGACAGATCCAAGAGACCCAGTACTTC. It specifies CASSLGQIQETQYF. The rearrangement uses TRBV7-2 and TRBJ2-5; TRBD1 matches 7 bases. Germline CDR1 reads SGHTA; CDR2 reads FQGNSA. The CDR3 runs 14 residues. With V trimmed by 3 bases and J by 1 base, 2 bases remained unmatched.

The V gene is TRBV24-1, the J gene TRBJ1-2; D not certain. This CDR3 region has 13 residues. V lost 3 bases and J 7 bases, leaving 11 bases between the germline ends. Germline CDR1 is KGHDR and CDR2 is SFDVKD. The CDR3 protein is CATSDPGTAGYTF. The CDR3 region has the DNA TGTGCCACCAGTGATCCGGGCACGGCTGGCTACACCTTC.

V and J are TRBV5-4 and TRBJ2-7; 14 bases agree with TRBD2. Looked up from germline, CDR1 is SGHNT and CDR2 is YYREEE (reference sequence). V was pared by 4 bases and J by 6 bases, with 3 bases of the junction left unmatched. CDR3 length: 14 amino acids. CDR3 in amino acids: CASSQGLAGGEQYV. The CDR3 coding sequence is TGTGCCAGCAGCCAAGGACTAGCGGGGGGCGAGCAGTACGTC.

The chain carries TRBV15 and TRBJ2-1; D remains unclear. The CDR3 spans 16 residues. V was shortened by 1 base and J by 2 bases, with 12 bases between the two germline ends. Per the germline V gene, CDR1 is LNHNV and CDR2 is YYDKDF (reference sequence). In DNA, the CDR3 is TGTGCCACCAGCAGAGTTTCCCTATGGGCCTACAATGAGCAGTTCTTC. It yields the protein CATSRVSLWAYNEQFF.

J is TRBJ1-2 and V is TRBV12-2; the listed D gene, TRBD1, was not tested against the DNA. TRBV12-2 represents a pseudogene. This CDR3 region has 14 residues. The CDR3: CASRHHWTVYGYTF. The DNA for the CDR3 is TGTGCAAGTCGCCACCACTGGACAGTGTATGGCTACACCTTC.

CDR3 in amino acids: CASSGVIGDSPLGYGYTF. Written as DNA, the CDR3 is TGTGCCAGCAGCGGAGTAATCGGGGACAGCCCCCTGGGTTATGGCTACACCTTC. V and J are TRBV9 and TRBJ1-2, with 7 bases that match TRBD1. Looked up from germline, CDR1 is SGDLS and CDR2 is YYNGEE. This CDR3 has 18 amino acids. V gave up 3 bases and J gave up 5 bases; unmatched junction bases: 19.

J is TRBJ2-1 and V is TRBV9; 14 positions agree with TRBD2. Losses at the gene ends were 0 bases for V and 7 bases for J; bases not matched to a gene: 6. CDR1 is SGDLS and CDR2 is YYNGEE in the germline V gene. This CDR3 spans 17 amino acids. This CDR3 reads CASSVASTSGGGNEQFF. CDR3 nucleotides: TGTGCCAGCAGCGTAGCCTCGACTAGCGGGGGGGGTAATGAGCAGTTCTTC.

The rearrangement links TRBV27 to TRBJ1-6; 8 bases line up with TRBD1. CDR3 length: 13 residues. After removal of 10 bases from V and 7 bases from J, the junction contained 6 bases not matched to a gene. The V gene's germline CDR1 is MNHEY and CDR2 SMNVEV (reference sequence). CDR3 bases: TGTGCCACCGCGGACAGGGCGAATTCACCCCTCCACTTT. Translating it yields CATADRANSPLHF.

V is TRBV20-1 and J is TRBJ2-1; the D gene could be TRBD1 or TRBD2 (5 bases each). The ends were cut back, 3 bases at V and 0 bases at J, with 15 bases in the middle. The CDR3 runs 16 residues. Germline lookup yields CDR1 DFQATT and CDR2 SNEGSKA (reference sequence). In nucleotides, the CDR3 is TGCAGTGCTAGCCCCCCGGGGCGGAGCTCCTACAATGAGCAGTTCTTC. Translated, it gives CSASPPGRSSYNEQFF.

The chain combines TRBV6-2 or TRBV6-3 with TRBJ2-1, with 8 nucleotides matching TRBD2. This CDR3 has 13 amino acids. Germline loops: CDR1 MNHEY, CDR2 SVGEGT. V shed 8 bases and J 8 bases; nucleotides not matched to a gene: 8. For the CDR3, the DNA is TGTGCCAGCCGCGGACTAGCTATATATGAGCAGTTCTTC. Its protein is CASRGLAIYEQFF.

The chain uses TRBV28 and TRBJ2-1, with a tentative D call TRBD1 (5 bases). The CDR3 loop spans 15 amino acids. Trimming stripped 5 bases from V and 2 bases from J, with 13 bases between. CDR1 and CDR2 from the germline V gene are MDHEN and SYDVKM. CDR3 region: CASSRFRQTYNEQFF. For the CDR3, the DNA is TGTGCCAGCAGTCGCTTTCGACAGACCTACAATGAGCAGTTCTTC.

This chain joins TRBV30 and TRBJ2-3; tentatively, D is TRBD2 (6 bases). The V end was cut by 3 bases, the J end by 10 bases, with 20 bases between. This CDR3 has 14 amino acids. CDR1 GTSNPN and CDR2 SVGIG come from the germline V gene (reference sequence). CDR3 region: CAWSPTHRDWPQYF. DNA for the CDR3: TGTGCCTGGAGCCCTACCCACCGGGACTGGCCGCAGTATTTT.